The 31 T cell receptor beta chains below were found in one sample sequenced in a study of cytomegalovirus exposure and HLA in healthy donors. TCRdb's copy holds only in-frame clones and misses some; the assay was immunoSEQ multiplex PCR. The top ten clones hold 5.8% of a sample with roughly 64,000 clones, over 85% of them seen once. The specimen was PBMCs. The receptors originated from a woman under 30 in good health and CMV-seropositive.

The chain has TRBV19 and TRBJ2-7, with 10 bases that match TRBD1. Germline V CDR1 and CDR2: LNHDA, SQIVND (reference sequence). The CDR3 is made up of 15 amino acids. The trim removed 7 bases at V and 0 bases at J, leaving 6 bases unmatched. CDR3 loop: CASKGQGEDSYEQYF. CDR3 coding DNA: TGTGCCAGTAAAGGACAGGGGGAGGACTCCTACGAGCAGTACTTC.

The chain carries TRBV18 and TRBJ1-3; no firm D call. The V end lost 2 bases, the J end lost 0 bases, and 5 bases lay between the germline ends. Germline V gives CDR1 KGHSH, CDR2 LQKENI. CDR3 length: 14 amino acids. This chain's CDR3 is CASSPADSGNTIYF. CDR3 DNA: TGTGCCAGCTCACCAGCAGACTCTGGAAACACCATATATTTT.

V is TRBV11-2 and J is TRBJ1-2; maybe TRBD1 (5 bases). This CDR3 has 14 amino acids. Germline V CDR1 and CDR2: SGHAT, FQNNGV. V was cut by 1 base and J by 5 bases, with 11 bases left in between. CDR3: CASSLAQGLYGYTF. DNA of the CDR3: TGTGCCAGCAGCTTAGCGCAGGGTTTATATGGCTACACCTTC.

This chain links TRBV28 with TRBJ1-2; D is unclear. Germline loops: CDR1 MDHEN, CDR2 SYDVKM. Trimming took 3 bases from V and 4 from J, leaving 9 bases between them. The CDR3 runs 13 residues. CDR3 protein: CASSLGQAYGYTF. The DNA of the CDR3 is TGTGCCAGCAGTTTGGGCCAGGCCTATGGCTACACCTTC.

This clone appeared a single time. The chain employs TRBV28 and TRBJ2-1; 14 bases line up with TRBD2. The CDR3 contains 20 residues. The V segment lost 7 bases and the J segment 10 bases; nucleotides outside the gene matches: 24. Germline V CDR1 and CDR2: MDHEN, SYDVKM. In DNA form, the CDR3 reads TGTGCCAGCACTGATAGGGGGATAGACTCGACTAGCGGGAGGGCACGGGAGCAGTTCTTC. It specifies CASTDRGIDSTSGRAREQFF.

The chain uses TRBV6-6 and TRBJ1-2; D not resolved. V gave up 3 bases and J gave up 5 bases, with 13 bases separating them. Germline V gene data show CDR1 as MNHNY and CDR2 as SVGAGI (reference sequence). The CDR3 consists of 14 residues. The CDR3 region is CASSYSRESYGYTF. DNA of the CDR3: TGTGCCAGCAGTTATTCCCGGGAATCGTATGGCTACACCTTC.

This rearrangement joins TRBV6-1 to TRBJ1-2; D possibly corresponds to TRBD1 (5 bases). CDR1 and CDR2 (germline): MNHNS, SASEGT. The CDR3 has 13 amino acids. The V and J ends lost 7 bases and 4 bases respectively, with 13 bases between them. The CDR3 sequence: CASTPDTPYGYTF. CDR3 sequence (DNA): TGTGCCAGCACCCCGGACACACCCTATGGCTACACCTTC.

The genes are TRBV27 and TRBJ2-4, with 7 bases matching TRBD2. This CDR3 comprises 14 residues. The germline CDR1 and CDR2 sequences are MNHEY and SMNVEV (reference sequence). Losses at the gene ends were 2 bases for V and 4 bases for J; bases not matched to a gene: 2. This CDR3 is CASSLAGVKNIQYF. The CDR3 region has the DNA TGTGCCAGCAGTTTAGCGGGAGTTAAAAACATTCAGTACTTC.

V gene TRBV6-5 combines with J gene TRBJ2-5, with TRBD1 matching over 10 bases. V lost 2 bases and J lost 7; bases outside the gene matches: 1. CDR1 and CDR2 from the germline V gene are MNHEY and SVGAGI. This CDR3 is 13 amino acids long. CDR3 residues: CASSYRTGGTQYF. CDR3 DNA sequence: TGTGCCAGCAGTTACCGGACAGGGGGGACCCAGTACTTC.

The rearrangement uses TRBV11-1 and TRBJ1-1; maybe TRBD1 (6 bases). The germline V gene has CDR1 SGHAT and CDR2 FQDESV (reference sequence). Trimming shortened V by 5 bases and J by 11 bases, and 18 bases separated the two germline ends. The CDR3 runs to 13 residues. The CDR3 loop reads CASSRINRVRAFF. The CDR3 bases are TGTGCCAGCAGCAGAATTAACAGGGTGAGGGCTTTCTTT.

The J gene is TRBJ2-7, the V gene TRBV5-4, with D unclear. The V gene's germline CDR1 is SGHNT and CDR2 YYREEE (reference sequence). The CDR3 sequence is 14 residues long. The germline V and J ends were trimmed by 1 base and 6 bases, with 14 bases remaining between them. CDR3: CASSLPLGGSEQYF. CDR3 DNA sequence: TGTGCCAGCAGCTTGCCTCTAGGCGGCAGCGAGCAGTACTTC.

The rearrangement links TRBV11-2 to TRBJ2-7, with D possibly being TRBD2 (6 bases). This CDR3 has 15 residues. With 4 bases removed from V and 2 bases from J, the gap between germline ends came to 15 bases. Germline CDR1 SGHAT, CDR2 FQNNGV. This CDR3 is CASSWGAGGTYEQYF. CDR3 nucleotide sequence: TGTGCCAGCAGCTGGGGAGCGGGTGGTACCTACGAGCAGTACTTC.

V and J are TRBV9 and TRBJ1-2; no reliable D call. The V gene lost 4 bases and the J gene lost 8 bases, with 12 bases spanning the gap. Germline values: CDR1 SGDLS, CDR2 YYNGEE. The CDR3 is 12 residues long. In DNA form, the CDR3 reads TGTGCCAGCAGCCCTGGAGATTTGGGCTACACCTTC. Protein: CASSPGDLGYTF.

The CDR3 sequence is CASRSIESNQPQHF. The CDR3 nucleotides are TGTGCCAGCAGATCCATAGAAAGCAATCAGCCCCAGCATTTT. The chain has TRBV28 and TRBJ1-5; D is unresolved. The CDR3 consists of 14 residues. V was clipped by 6 bases and J by 1 base, with 10 bases between them. CDR1 and CDR2 (germline): MDHEN, SYDVKM.

This clone was observed a handful of times. The chain employs TRBV6-5 and TRBJ1-2; weak D call: TRBD1 (5 bases). Germline CDR1 reads MNHEY; CDR2 reads SVGAGI. V lost 5 bases to trimming and J lost 10 bases, with 11 bases between them. This CDR3 region has 11 residues. CDR3 DNA sequence: TGTGCCAGCAGTCAGGGCCGCCTCTACACCTTC. Its translation is CASSQGRLYTF.

The chain combines TRBV27 with TRBJ1-6, with TRBD1 matching 8 bases. Germline CDR1 is MNHEY and CDR2 is SMNVEV (reference sequence). V was clipped by 2 bases and J by 4 bases; unmatched bases: 4. This CDR3 has 16 amino acids. The CDR3 bases are TGTGCCAGCAGTTTAAGCCGGACAGGGTATAATTCACCCCTCCACTTT. Translated: CASSLSRTGYNSPLHF.

The gene calls are TRBV11-2 and TRBJ1-6, with TRBD1 matching over 7 bases. The V gene end was trimmed by 6 bases and the J gene end by 10 bases; junction bases not matched to a gene: 15. Germline V gene sequence: CDR1 SGHAT, CDR2 FQNNGV. The CDR3 covers 16 residues. CDR3 sequence: CASRQMTGKVQSPLHF. CDR3 DNA sequence: TGTGCCAGCAGGCAAATGACAGGGAAGGTACAGTCACCCCTCCACTTT.

The chain carries TRBV4-2 and TRBJ2-3, with 12 bases lining up with TRBD2. Trimming removed 1 base from V and 2 bases from J; junction bases left unmatched: 7. This CDR3 is built from 18 residues. Germline V gene sequence: CDR1 LGHNA, CDR2 YNFKEQ. For the CDR3, the DNA is TGTGCCAGCAGCCAAGGACTAGCGGGAGTTTGGAACACAGATACGCAGTATTTT. Translating it yields CASSQGLAGVWNTDTQYF.

The V and J genes are TRBV28 and TRBJ2-7, with a possible D match to TRBD2 (5 bases). Germline loops: CDR1 MDHEN, CDR2 SYDVKM. This CDR3 is 16 amino acids long. V shed 6 bases and J shed 3 bases, with 21 bases lying between them. CDR3: CASSRLVTRQDYEQYF. CDR3 in DNA: TGTGCCAGCAGCCGCCTGGTCACTAGGCAAGACTACGAGCAGTACTTC.

The CDR3 reads CASSQTSGGRETQYF. In DNA form, the CDR3 reads TGCGCCAGCAGCCAAACTAGCGGAGGGAGGGAGACCCAGTACTTC. This sequence joins TRBV10-2 and TRBJ2-5; 8 nucleotides line up with TRBD2. The CDR3 extends over 15 amino acids. The V segment lost 6 bases and the J segment 5 bases; nucleotides outside the gene matches: 11. Germline lookup yields CDR1 WSHSY and CDR2 SAAADI.

The chain combines TRBV6-1 with TRBJ1-4; no clear D. From germline, CDR1 is MNHNS and CDR2 SASEGT. CDR3 length: 12 amino acids. The germline V and J ends were trimmed by 2 bases and 8 bases, with 6 bases remaining between them. The CDR3 DNA follows: TGTGCCAGCAGTGAACGAGGAGAAAAACTGTTTTTT. Translation: CASSERGEKLFF.

The chain recombines TRBV19 with TRBJ1-2; D is possibly TRBD1 (6 bases). The germline gives CDR1 LNHDA, CDR2 SQIVND (reference sequence). The CDR3 runs 14 residues. V was shortened by 3 bases and J by 7 bases, with 15 bases between the two germline ends. CDR3 loop: CASSINRDHGGYTF. The CDR3 DNA reads as TGTGCCAGTAGTATCAACAGGGATCACGGTGGCTACACCTTC.

The chain employs TRBV11-2 and TRBJ2-1, with a weak D call TRBD2 (5 bases). The CDR3 totals 15 residues. The germline gives CDR1 SGHAT, CDR2 FQNNGV. V was clipped by 6 bases and J by 4 bases, with 16 bases between them. The CDR3 sequence is CASSAIAFHYNEQFF. The CDR3 nucleotides read TGTGCCAGCAGTGCTATAGCGTTTCATTACAATGAGCAGTTCTTC.

The chain couples TRBV15 to TRBJ1-1, with 8 bases that match TRBD1. The germline gives CDR1 LNHNV, CDR2 YYDKDF (reference sequence). Trimming cost V 4 bases and J 3 bases; bases outside gene matches: 7. The CDR3 loop spans 15 amino acids. The CDR3 coding sequence is TGTGCCACCAGCACCAGGACAGGGAAGGACACTGAAGCTTTCTTT. Translating it yields CATSTRTGKDTEAFF. Full variable domain (rest looked up from reference TRBV15 and TRBJ1-1): DAMVIQNPRYQVTQFGKPVTLSCSQTLNHNVMYWYQQKSSQAPKLLFHYYDKDFNNEADTPDNFQSRRPNTSFCFLDIRSPGLGDTAMYLCATSTRTGKDTEAFFGQGTRLTVV.

The chain combines TRBV5-6 with TRBJ2-3; 7 bases are a match to TRBD1. CDR1 is SGHDT, CDR2 YYEEEE, per germline. The CDR3 has 15 amino acids. J was trimmed by 0 bases and V by 4 bases; bases with no gene match: 5. For the CDR3, the DNA is TGTGCCAGCAGCCGAGGGACAGCTAGCACAGATACGCAGTATTTT. This codes for CASSRGTASTDTQYF.

This chain joins TRBV5-1 and TRBJ2-5; maybe TRBD2 (6 bases). V dropped 2 bases and J dropped 3 bases, with 14 bases sitting between them. The CDR3 is 15 residues long. Germline CDR1 reads SGHRS; CDR2 reads YFSETQ. The CDR3 DNA sequence: TGCGCCAGCAGCTTTGGAGGGCGGGGAGAAGAGACCCAGTACTTC. Translation gives CASSFGGRGEETQYF.

This clone has just one count. Different DNA sequences within this sample yield the same CDR3. The genes are TRBV27 and TRBJ2-1; D uncertain. The CDR3 loop spans 13 amino acids. Germline CDR1 is MNHEY and CDR2 is SMNVEV (reference sequence). V lost 3 bases to trimming and J lost 1 base, with 4 bases between them. The CDR3 region is CASSFGSYNEQFF. In DNA, the CDR3 is TGTGCCAGCAGTTTCGGTTCCTACAATGAGCAGTTCTTC.

The chain recombines TRBV10-3 with TRBJ2-2; TRBD2 is a possible D gene (5 bases). There are 16 residues in the CDR3. Between the trimmed V and J ends, which lost 5 bases and 1 base, there was a span of 14 bases. Germline values: CDR1 ENHRY, CDR2 SYGVKD. As DNA, the CDR3 is TGTGCCATCAGTCCTAAGGACTTACAGAACACCGGGGAGCTGTTTTTT. Its protein product is CAISPKDLQNTGELFF.

The rearrangement uses TRBV5-1 and TRBJ1-4, with TRBD1 matching over 7 bases. V shed 4 bases and J 0 bases; nucleotides not matched to a gene: 6. The CDR3 sequence is 16 residues long. Germline V CDR1 and CDR2: SGHRS, YFSETQ. The CDR3 nucleotides are TGCGCCAGCAGCCGAAACACAGGGGCAACTAATGAAAAACTGTTTTTT. It yields the protein CASSRNTGATNEKLFF.

This clone was observed a single time. This chain connects TRBV6-5 to TRBJ1-1, with D tentatively TRBD1 (6 bases). Trimming cost V 5 bases and J 4 bases, with 14 bases left between them. CDR1 and CDR2 from the germline V gene are MNHEY and SVGAGI. This CDR3 is 14 amino acids long. The CDR3: CASSIRGAGTEAFF. The CDR3 DNA is TGTGCCAGCAGTATTCGGGGGGCGGGCACTGAAGCTTTCTTT.

CDR3 loop: CASSPSSRTYEQYF. The CDR3 DNA reads TGTGCCAGCTCACCCTCTAGCCGAACCTACGAGCAGTACTTC. The J gene is TRBJ2-7, the V gene TRBV18; D might be TRBD2 (5 bases). CDR1 KGHSH and CDR2 LQKENI come from the germline V gene. The CDR3 is 14 amino acids. V lost 3 bases, J lost 2 bases, and 11 bases lay in between.